The source of this TCR beta chain is a study of blood T cell repertoires in COVID-19. Study information: Donors in the United States, Italy and Spain gave samples during acute or convalescent COVID-19.

Trimming shortened V by 6 bases and J by 10 bases, and 16 bases separated the two germline ends. The CDR3 loop spans 13 amino acids. In germline, CDR1 is SEHNR, CDR2 FQNEAQ (reference sequence). Authors' methods: The authors estimated nucleated cell counts from reference gene primer amplification. Profiled with immunoSEQ multiplex PCR; TCRdb holds only in-frame clones, not every one. D and trimming were read from the DNA, whereas the V and J calls and clone size are those reported in that table. The sample has about 480,000 clones, around 89% seen once. This sequence was found in a woman aged 25 to 39 with acute or convalescent COVID-19. The gene calls are TRBV7-9 and TRBJ2-1, with D unclear. The material sequenced was peripheral blood. The CDR3 sequence: CASSSTWQWEQFF. CDR3 sequence (DNA): TGTGCCAGCAGTTCGACATGGCAATGGGAGCAGTTCTTC.